This T cell receptor beta chain was identified in a study of CD4 and CD8 cells across lung adenocarcinoma regions. Localized lung adenocarcinoma, a non-small cell lung cancer, affected the donors. TCRdb analysed the PCR reads with MiXCR anew, one entry per CDR3 protein. The data show roughly 17,000 distinct CDR3 sequences, 55% seen once. There are 18 residues in the CDR3. This receptor was obtained from a female donor with lung adenocarcinoma. The CD4 and CD8 labels of this study may be unreliable. Sequenced sample: CD8+ T cells from the center of a lung tumor. The rearrangement uses TRBV12-3 or TRBV12-4 and TRBJ2-3; D may be TRBD2 (7 bases). With the DNA end fitting TRBJ2-1 better, the J assignment may be wrong. As DNA, the CDR3 is TGTGCCAGCAGTGGGTGGTGGGGGGGGGGGGGGGGCGACAATGAGCAGTTCTTC. Protein sequence: CASSGWWGGGGGDNEQFF.